One and the same sample provided the 24 T cell receptor beta chains below, sequenced in a study of cytotoxic CD8 clonotypes in ibrutinib-treated CLL. Assay used: immunoSEQ multiplex PCR; TCRdb lists only in-frame clones, some missing. Among approximately 100,000 clones, about 78% were seen once, and the ten largest hold 25% to 40%. Source: PBMCs, taken after 12 months of ibrutinib treatment. These TCRs come from a human donor with chronic lymphocytic leukemia.

Ten or more counts support this clone. The CDR3 region has the DNA TGTGCCAGCAGCCAAAGCGCGAACACTGAAGCTTTCTTT. Translation gives CASSQSANTEAFF. The rearrangement uses TRBV14 and TRBJ1-1, with D unresolved. This CDR3 comprises 13 residues. Germline lookup yields CDR1 SGHDN and CDR2 FVKESK. V was pared by 2 bases and J by 1 base, with 5 bases between.

The V and J genes are TRBV30 and TRBJ2-3; tentative D call: TRBD2 (6 bases). This CDR3 region has 14 residues. Trimming pared 1 base from V and 2 bases from J, leaving 10 bases between. Germline CDR1 reads GTSNPN; CDR2 reads SVGIG (reference sequence). The CDR3 protein is CAWSGLGYTDTQYF. In DNA, the CDR3 is TGTGCCTGGAGTGGACTAGGATACACAGATACGCAGTATTTT.

This rearrangement joins TRBV6-1 to TRBJ1-1; D might be TRBD1 (5 bases). V was pared by 4 bases and J by 0 bases, with 9 bases between. Looked up from germline, CDR1 is MNHNS and CDR2 is SASEGT. The CDR3 is 14 amino acids. Here the CDR3 DNA reads TGTGCCAGCAGTGCCCTAGGGGTGAACACTGAAGCTTTCTTT. Translation: CASSALGVNTEAFF.

V is TRBV29-1 and J is TRBJ2-1; D gene uncertain. CDR3 length: 13 amino acids. In germline, CDR1 is SQVTM, CDR2 ANQGSEA. The V and J ends lost 2 bases and 6 bases respectively, with 11 bases between them. As DNA, the CDR3 is TGCAGCGTTGAATACGACCTGCTCAATGAGCAGTTCTTC. Its protein product is CSVEYDLLNEQFF.

The rearrangement uses TRBV23-1 and TRBJ2-3; the match to TRBD2 covers 10 bases. TRBV23-1 is given ORF status, its function remaining uncertain. There are 13 residues in the CDR3. The CDR3 DNA reads TGCAATGGGACTAGCGAGAGCACAGATACGCAGTATTTT. This translates into CNGTSESTDTQYF.

This chain joins TRBV20-1 and TRBJ2-5; D gene uncertain. Trimming removed 3 bases from V and 3 bases from J, with 5 bases in between. CDR3 length equals 11 residues. The germline V gene has CDR1 DFQATT and CDR2 SNEGSKA (reference sequence). The chain's CDR3 is CSASAKETQYF. CDR3 DNA: TGCAGTGCTAGTGCCAAAGAGACCCAGTACTTC.

The rearrangement uses TRBV9 and TRBJ2-2, with D perhaps being TRBD1 or TRBD2 (5 bases each). V gave up 3 bases and J gave up 3 bases, with 9 bases separating them. The CDR3 length is 14 residues. Germline assignment: CDR1 SGDLS and CDR2 YYNGEE. The CDR3 DNA follows: TGTGCCAGCAGCGAGGGACCACACACCGGGGAGCTGTTTTTT. Its protein is CASSEGPHTGELFF.

This chain links TRBV28 with TRBJ1-5; D remains unclear. CDR1 and CDR2 from the germline V gene are MDHEN and SYDVKM. Between the trimmed V and J ends, which lost 6 bases and 3 bases, there was a span of 15 bases. The CDR3 covers 15 residues. CDR3 nucleotides: TGTGCCAGCAGGCCCCCTGGGCAGACCAATCAGCCCCAGCATTTT. Amino acids: CASRPPGQTNQPQHF.

This clone has only a few counts. This chain connects TRBV6-6 to TRBJ1-2; D gene ambiguous. The CDR3 consists of 13 residues. V was cut by 2 bases and J by 2 bases, with 6 bases left in between. Germline V gives CDR1 MNHNY, CDR2 SVGAGI (reference sequence). Here the CDR3 reads CASSYEGNYGYTF. The DNA of the CDR3 is TGTGCCAGCAGTTACGAAGGAAACTATGGCTACACCTTC.

The rearrangement joins TRBV4-1 to TRBJ1-2; D ambiguous. The CDR3 extends over 14 amino acids. Germline V gene lookup returns CDR1 MGHRA and CDR2 YSYEKL. Trimming removed 0 bases at V and 2 bases at J, with 7 bases between. The CDR3 spells CASSQDFVNYGYTF. The CDR3 DNA is TGCGCCAGCAGCCAAGATTTCGTGAACTATGGCTACACCTTC.

This clone was seen more than once but under ten times. The chain links TRBV7-2 to TRBJ2-5; no definite D call. The CDR3 spans 11 residues. Between the trimmed V and J ends, which lost 6 bases and 3 bases, there was a span of 5 bases. CDR1 and CDR2 from the germline V gene are SGHTA and FQGNSA. The CDR3 coding sequence is TGTGCCAGCAGTCCCAAAGAGACCCAGTACTTC. The encoded protein is CASSPKETQYF. Full variable domain (outside the CDR3, taken from reference TRBV7-2 and TRBJ2-5): GAGVSQSPSNKVTEKGKDVELRCDPISGHTALYWYRQSLGQGLEFLIYFQGNSAPDKSGLPSDRFSAERTGGSVSTLTIQRTQQEDSAVYLCASSPKETQYFGPGTRLLVL.

V usage is TRBV30 and J usage is TRBJ2-5, with 7 bases identical to TRBD2. Germline trimming cut 0 bases from V and 4 bases from J; bases unmatched to any gene: 17. The length of the CDR3 is 18 residues. Germline V gene lookup returns CDR1 GTSNPN and CDR2 SVGIG (reference sequence). CDR3 region: CAWSVLLGGGGPRETQYF. CDR3 coding DNA: TGTGCCTGGAGTGTACTCCTTGGCGGGGGTGGCCCGAGAGAGACCCAGTACTTC. Full variable domain (outside the CDR3, taken from reference TRBV30 and TRBJ2-5): SQTIHQWPATLVQPVGSPLSLECTVEGTSNPNLYWYRQAAGRGLQLLFYSVGIGQISSEVPQNLSASRPQDRQFILSSKKLLLSDSGFYLCAWSVLLGGGGPRETQYFGPGTRLLVL.

The V call is TRBV7-2, the J call TRBJ2-5; TRBD2 matches 8 bases. After removal of 6 bases from V and 5 bases from J, the junction contained 8 bases not matched to a gene. Germline lookup yields CDR1 SGHTA and CDR2 FQGNSA. CDR3 size: 14 residues. CDR3 loop: CASRAGGSIETQYF. The CDR3, as DNA: TGTGCCAGCAGGGCGGGGGGTTCCATTGAGACCCAGTACTTC.

The genes are TRBV19 and TRBJ2-5, with D hard to call. The CDR3 extends over 11 amino acids. CDR1 and CDR2 (germline): LNHDA, SQIVND (reference sequence). Trimming cost V 5 bases and J 5 bases, with 6 bases left between them. CDR3 nucleotides: TGTGCCAGTAGTTCACGGGAGACCCAGTACTTC. This gives the protein CASSSRETQYF.

V and J are TRBV18 and TRBJ1-1, with a weak D call TRBD1 (5 bases). Germline loops: CDR1 KGHSH, CDR2 LQKENI. Trimming stripped 0 bases from V and 12 bases from J, with 17 bases between. This CDR3 comprises 14 residues. Here the CDR3 reads CASSPPSRVDNPFF. DNA for the CDR3: TGTGCCAGCTCACCACCATCCAGGGTGGATAATCCTTTCTTT. The variable domain in full, completed from reference TRBV18 and TRBJ1-1, reads NAGVMQNPRHLVRRRGQEARLRCSPMKGHSHVYWYRQLPEEGLKFMVYLQKENIIDESGMPKERFSAEFPKEGPSILRIQQVVRGDSAAYFCASSPPSRVDNPFFGQGTRLTVV.

The sample holds a few counts of this clone. The V gene is TRBV6-5, the J gene TRBJ2-7; the match to TRBD1 covers 10 bases. Germline V gene lookup returns CDR1 MNHEY and CDR2 SVGAGI. This CDR3 has 13 amino acids. V lost 10 bases, J lost 4 bases, and 7 bases stayed unmatched. The CDR3 reads CATRQGAGYEQYF. CDR3 sequence (DNA): TGTGCCACCAGACAGGGGGCTGGGTACGAGCAGTACTTC.

The chain links TRBV11-3 to TRBJ1-2, with TRBD1 matching 8 bases. V was pared by 0 bases and J by 2 bases, with 5 bases of the junction left unmatched. The CDR3 is 16 residues long. Per germline, CDR1 SGHNT and CDR2 YENEEA. The CDR3 protein is CASSLDKDRGNYGYTF. CDR3 in DNA: TGTGCCAGCAGCTTAGATAAAGACAGGGGAAACTATGGCTACACCTTC.

This clone was detected once. The chain uses TRBV5-1 and TRBJ2-7; 7 nucleotides agree with TRBD1. With V trimmed by 3 bases and J by 4 bases, 10 bases remained unmatched. Germline V lookup: CDR1 SGHRS, CDR2 YFSETQ. This CDR3 is built from 15 residues. The DNA for the CDR3 is TGCGCCAGCAGCTCCTACAGGGGTGGGCCTTACGAGCAGTACTTC. It encodes CASSSYRGGPYEQYF.

The chain couples TRBV7-2 to TRBJ2-7; D is uncertain. V dropped 2 bases and J dropped 6 bases, with 17 bases sitting between them. The CDR3 has 15 amino acids. Germline lookup yields CDR1 SGHTA and CDR2 FQGNSA. Here the CDR3 DNA reads TGTGCCAGCAGCTTAAGGAGCCAAGGGTACGTCGAGCAGTACTTC. It codes for CASSLRSQGYVEQYF.

This clone came up once. The chain recombines TRBV2 with TRBJ1-4; D ambiguous. Germline values: CDR1 SNHLY, CDR2 FYNNEI. The CDR3 contains 12 residues. Between the trimmed V and J ends, which lost 7 bases and 4 bases, there was a span of 7 bases. CDR3 bases: TGTGCCAGCAAAGGGATTAATGAAAAACTGTTTTTT. It translates to CASKGINEKLFF.

This chain joins TRBV7-8 and TRBJ2-2; possibly TRBD1 for D (6 bases). CDR3 length: 14 residues. The germline V gene has CDR1 SGHVS and CDR2 FQNEAQ. V was clipped by 4 bases and J by 1 base, with 7 bases between them. CDR3 bases: TGTGCCAGCAGCTGGGGACAGAACACCGGGGAGCTGTTTTTT. Protein: CASSWGQNTGELFF.

V and J are TRBV7-8 and TRBJ2-2; D is perhaps TRBD1 (5 bases). This CDR3 has 17 amino acids. CDR1 and CDR2 from the germline V gene are SGHVS and FQNEAQ. Trimming left V 0 bases short and J 0 bases short, with 11 bases between. The CDR3 DNA reads as TGTGCCAGCAGCTTAGCGCTGGGGCCTCCGAACACCGGGGAGCTGTTTTTT. This translates into CASSLALGPPNTGELFF.

This clone showed up just a few times. This chain joins TRBV11-2 and TRBJ1-2; tentatively, D is TRBD1 (5 bases). V shed 3 bases and J shed 8 bases, with 13 bases lying between them. The CDR3 length is 13 residues. Germline CDR1 SGHAT, CDR2 FQNNGV. CDR3 sequence reads: CASSLLGGRGYTF. The CDR3, as DNA: TGTGCCAGCAGCTTGCTGGGGGGAAGAGGCTACACCTTC.

The V and J genes are TRBV6-5 and TRBJ1-2, with a possible D match to TRBD1 (6 bases). The germline gives CDR1 MNHEY, CDR2 SVGAGI. V was cut by 7 bases and J by 8 bases, with 23 bases left in between. There are 15 residues in the CDR3. The CDR3 here is CASTDTPTGSQGYTF. The CDR3 bases are TGTGCCAGCACCGATACCCCGACAGGATCTCAAGGCTACACCTTC.